This record looks at one T cell receptor beta chain sequence and its context. This entry belongs to a study of cytomegalovirus exposure and HLA in healthy donors. CDR3 length equals 16 residues. Germline CDR1 and CDR2: KGHSH and LQKENI. V lost 3 bases, J lost 0 bases, and 11 bases lay in between. PCR amplification relied on 60 Vbeta primers (plus 13 Jbeta primers). The data were produced by immunoSEQ multiplex PCR, yet TCRdb's version contains in-frame clones alone and is incomplete. In the table there are 150,000 or so clones, around four fifths of which are singletons. The J gene is TRBJ2-2, the V gene TRBV18; tentative D call: TRBD2 (6 bases). The sample taken for sequencing was PBMCs. The clonotype comes from a man aged 18 to 29 in good health and CMV-seropositive. The CDR3 region is CASSPGDFANTGELFF. Written as DNA, the CDR3 is TGTGCCAGCTCACCGGGGGACTTCGCGAACACCGGGGAGCTGTTTTTT. The full variable domain, completed using reference TRBV18 and TRBJ2-2, is NAGVMQNPRHLVRRRGQEARLRCSPMKGHSHVYWYRQLPEEGLKFMVYLQKENIIDESGMPKERFSAEFPKEGPSILRIQQVVRGDSAAYFCASSPGDFANTGELFFGEGSRLTVL.